A selection of T cell receptor beta chains follows, all from one sample in a study of cytomegalovirus exposure and HLA in healthy donors. Assay: immunoSEQ multiplex PCR; the TCRdb copy retains only in-frame clones and omits some. The data contain around 130,000 clones, over 70% of them singletons. The sequencing sample was made of PBMCs. Source of these receptors: a woman aged 40 to 50 in good health and CMV-seronegative. CDR3s include the opening cysteine and the closing phenylalanine or tryptophan. D genes are given only for firm matches. Size is omitted from some rows. Given values are once, few, many or a class for expanded clones.

J gene,D gene,V gene,clone size,CDR3 protein,CDR3 DNA
TRBJ1-5,NA,TRBV28,NA,CASSPKREGKTNSNQPQHF,TGTGCCAGCAGCCCTAAACGGGAGGGGAAAACTAATAGCAATCAGCCCCAGCATTTT
TRBJ1-2,NA,TRBV19,NA,CASSISANYGYTF,TGTGCCAGTAGTATTTCGGCTAACTATGGCTACACCTTC
TRBJ1-2,TRBD1,TRBV7-2,NA,CASTSPGQGYYGYTF,TGTGCCAGCACCTCCCCGGGACAGGGATACTATGGCTACACCTTC
TRBJ2-7,TRBD2,TRBV6-1,NA,CASTLLADSYEQYF,TGTGCCAGCACTCTACTAGCGGACTCCTACGAGCAGTACTTC
TRBJ1-4,TRBD1,TRBV4-2,few,CASSQSPGTGGEKLFF,TGTGCCAGCAGCCAATCCCCCGGGACAGGGGGCGAAAAACTGTTTTTT
TRBJ2-6,TRBD1,TRBV28,NA,CASSSQGAGANVLTF,TGTGCCAGCAGTTCCCAGGGGGCTGGGGCCAACGTCCTGACTTTC
TRBJ1-2,TRBD1,TRBV18,NA,CASSPQSGQGYGYTF,TGTGCCAGCTCACCCCAGTCGGGACAGGGCTATGGCTACACCTTC
TRBJ1-5,TRBD1,TRBV2,NA,CASSPGTGRSQPQHF,TGTGCCAGCAGCCCCGGGACAGGGAGGAGCCAGCCCCAGCATTTT
TRBJ2-5,NA,TRBV19,NA,CASSIGGVGTQYF,TGTGCCAGTAGTATAGGCGGGGTGGGGACCCAGTACTTC
TRBJ2-1,NA,TRBV9,NA,CASGLAVFNEQFF,TGTGCCAGCGGTCTGGCGGTTTTCAATGAGCAGTTCTTC
TRBJ2-1,NA,TRBV7-9,NA,CASSPENNEQFF,TGTGCCAGCAGCCCGGAGAACAATGAGCAGTTCTTC
TRBJ1-4,TRBD1,TRBV7-8,NA,CASSFGTASNEKLFF,TGTGCCAGCAGCTTCGGGACAGCAAGTAATGAAAAACTGTTTTTT
TRBJ2-5,TRBD1,TRBV5-1,NA,CASSPGTGGPLETQYF,TGCGCCAGCAGCCCGGGGACAGGGGGGCCGTTAGAGACCCAGTACTTC
TRBJ2-7,TRBD1,TRBV7-9,NA,CASSPKTGSRLGEQYF,TGTGCCAGCAGCCCTAAGACAGGGAGCCGACTCGGCGAGCAGTACTTC
TRBJ2-7,TRBD1,TRBV7-2,NA,CASSTGTGGMWEQYF,TGTGCCAGCAGCACAGGGACAGGGGGAATGTGGGAGCAGTACTTC
TRBJ1-4,TRBD1,TRBV5-1,NA,CASSPDRGNEKLFF,TGCGCCAGCAGCCCAGACAGGGGTAATGAAAAACTGTTTTTT
TRBJ2-1,TRBD1,TRBV6-5,NA,CASTVGQGGNEQFF,TGTGCCAGCACCGTCGGACAGGGAGGAAATGAGCAGTTCTTC
TRBJ2-7,TRBD1,TRBV29-1,NA,CSARDSSYEQYF,TGCAGCGCTAGGGACAGCTCCTACGAGCAGTACTTC
TRBJ2-4,TRBD1,TRBV18,NA,CASSPPGQGASKNIQYF,TGTGCCAGCTCACCACCGGGACAGGGTGCGTCCAAAAACATTCAGTACTTC
TRBJ2-7,NA,TRBV28,NA,CASSHRVAGVYEQYF,TGTGCCAGCAGTCACAGGGTAGCCGGGGTCTACGAGCAGTACTTC
TRBJ2-1,TRBD2,TRBV5-1,NA,CASSSGGVQRGHNEQFF,TGCGCCAGCAGCTCCGGGGGGGTACAGAGGGGCCACAATGAGCAGTTCTTC
TRBJ2-1,NA,TRBV2,few,CASRERALYEQFF,TGTGCCAGCAGGGAGCGTGCACTATATGAGCAGTTCTTC
TRBJ2-7,NA,TRBV10-3,NA,CATQESSYEQYF,TGTGCCACTCAGGAAAGTTCCTACGAGCAGTACTTC
TRBJ1-1,TRBD1,TRBV27,NA,CASSWGQGGSTEAFF,TGTGCCAGCAGTTGGGGACAGGGAGGGAGCACTGAAGCTTTCTTT
TRBJ2-7,NA,TRBV30,few,CAWTGSYEQYF,TGTGCCTGGACGGGGTCCTACGAGCAGTACTTC
TRBJ2-3,TRBD2,TRBV10-3,NA,CAISDLAGGTSTDTQYF,TGTGCCATCAGTGATCTAGCGGGGGGGACTAGCACAGATACGCAGTATTTT
TRBJ2-5,TRBD1,TRBV4-1,NA,CASSQSLGQGQETQYF,TGCGCCAGCAGCCAATCCCTCGGACAGGGTCAAGAGACCCAGTACTTC
TRBJ2-7,NA,TRBV11-1,once,CASSLNAESGYEQYF,TGTGCCAGCAGCTTAAATGCGGAAAGTGGCTACGAGCAGTACTTC
TRBJ2-7,TRBD2,TRBV28,NA,CASSSGSTYEQYF,TGTGCCAGCTCCAGCGGGAGTACCTACGAGCAGTACTTC
TRBJ2-7,TRBD1,TRBV7-3,NA,CASSPHPGGEQYF,TGTGCCAGCAGCCCACACCCAGGGGGCGAGCAGTACTTC
TRBJ2-2,NA,TRBV28,NA,CASSFPGQANTGELFF,TGTGCCAGCAGTTTTCCGGGACAAGCGAACACCGGGGAGCTGTTTTTT
TRBJ1-1,TRBD1,TRBV11-2,NA,CASSFGQGVTEAFF,TGTGCCAGCAGCTTTGGACAGGGGGTAACCGAAGCTTTCTTT
TRBJ1-1,NA,TRBV7-8,NA,CASSPRDNKNTEAFF,TGTGCCAGCAGCCCACGGGACAACAAGAACACTGAAGCTTTCTTT
TRBJ2-7,TRBD2,TRBV5-4,many,CASSLTSQTLEQYF,TGTGCCAGCAGCCTGACTAGCCAAACGTTAGAGCAGTACTTC
TRBJ2-6,NA,TRBV5-4,NA,CASSLAGGRGGANVLTF,TGTGCCAGCAGCCTAGCCGGGGGACGAGGTGGGGCCAACGTCCTGACTTTC
TRBJ2-7,TRBD1,TRBV6-1,NA,CASSDAQGQGIYEQYF,TGTGCCAGCAGTGACGCTCAGGGACAGGGAATATACGAGCAGTACTTC
TRBJ2-3,NA,TRBV6-4,NA,CASSPGLVTDTQYF,TGTGCCAGCAGCCCGGGACTCGTCACAGATACGCAGTATTTT
TRBJ1-2,NA,TRBV27,NA,CASSLVAGYNYGYTF,TGTGCCAGCAGTTTGGTGGCAGGTTATAACTATGGCTACACCTTC
TRBJ2-2,TRBD2,TRBV28,NA,CAIAGGRGTGELFF,TGTGCCATCGCGGGGGGGCGAGGAACCGGGGAGCTGTTTTTT
TRBJ2-7,TRBD2,TRBV13,NA,CASSLGAGRDEQYF,TGTGCCAGCAGCTTAGGGGCAGGGAGGGACGAGCAGTACTTC
TRBJ1-5,TRBD1,TRBV28,NA,CASSDRGGQPQHF,TGTGCCAGCAGTGACAGGGGCGGGCAGCCCCAGCATTTT
TRBJ1-1,TRBD1,TRBV10-3,few,CAISPTGDTEAFF,TGTGCCATCAGTCCGACAGGGGACACTGAAGCTTTCTTT
TRBJ2-7,NA,TRBV2,once,CASSEAAGPGWYEQYF,TGTGCCAGCAGTGAAGCGGCGGGGCCCGGATGGTACGAGCAGTACTTC
TRBJ2-2,TRBD1,TRBV19,NA,CASSIRTGNTGELFF,TGTGCCAGTAGTATACGGACAGGGAACACCGGGGAGCTGTTTTTT
TRBJ2-3,NA,TRBV7-8,NA,CASSFGSGRGPDTQYF,TGTGCCAGCAGCTTCGGGTCGGGGCGGGGACCAGATACGCAGTATTTT
TRBJ2-7,TRBD2,TRBV18,NA,CASSPYTSDDEQYF,TGTGCCAGCTCACCGTATACTAGCGACGACGAGCAGTACTTC
TRBJ2-2,NA,TRBV5-4,once,CASSRDTNTGELFF,TGTGCCAGTAGCCGGGACACGAACACCGGGGAGCTGTTTTTT
TRBJ2-3,NA,TRBV28,few,CASSSLSGAMDTQYF,TGTGCCAGCAGTTCCCTCTCGGGAGCTATGGATACGCAGTATTTT